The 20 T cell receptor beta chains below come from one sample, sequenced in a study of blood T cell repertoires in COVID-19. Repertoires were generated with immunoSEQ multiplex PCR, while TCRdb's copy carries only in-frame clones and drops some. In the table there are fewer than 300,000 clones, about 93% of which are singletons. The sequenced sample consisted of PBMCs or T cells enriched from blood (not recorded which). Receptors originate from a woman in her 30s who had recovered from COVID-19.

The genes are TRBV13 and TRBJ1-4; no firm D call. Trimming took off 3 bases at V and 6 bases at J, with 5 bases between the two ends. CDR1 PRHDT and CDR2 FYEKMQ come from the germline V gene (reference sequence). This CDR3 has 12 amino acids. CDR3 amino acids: CASSFSDEKLFF. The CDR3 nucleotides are TGTGCCAGCAGCTTTTCTGATGAAAAACTGTTTTTT.

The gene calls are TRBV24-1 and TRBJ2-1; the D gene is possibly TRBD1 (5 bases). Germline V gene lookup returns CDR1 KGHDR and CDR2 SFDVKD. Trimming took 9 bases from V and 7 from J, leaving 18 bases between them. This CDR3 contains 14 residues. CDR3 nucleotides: TGTGCCACCGGTAAGGTAGGGGTCATAAATGAGCAGTTCTTC. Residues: CATGKVGVINEQFF.

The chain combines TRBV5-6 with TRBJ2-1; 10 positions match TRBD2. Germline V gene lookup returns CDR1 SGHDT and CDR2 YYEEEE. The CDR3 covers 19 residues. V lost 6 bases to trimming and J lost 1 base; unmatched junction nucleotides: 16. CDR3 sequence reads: CASTTLRTSGRVSYNEQFF. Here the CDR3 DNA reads TGTGCCAGCACTACCCTGCGTACGAGCGGGAGGGTTTCCTACAATGAGCAGTTCTTC.

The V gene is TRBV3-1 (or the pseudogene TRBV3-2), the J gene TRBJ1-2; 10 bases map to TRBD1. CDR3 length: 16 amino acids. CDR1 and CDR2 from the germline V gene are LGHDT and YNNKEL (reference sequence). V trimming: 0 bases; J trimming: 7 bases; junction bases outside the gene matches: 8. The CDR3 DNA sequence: TGTGCCAGCAGCCAAGATTCGCCGGGACAGGGGACTGGCTACACCTTC. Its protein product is CASSQDSPGQGTGYTF.

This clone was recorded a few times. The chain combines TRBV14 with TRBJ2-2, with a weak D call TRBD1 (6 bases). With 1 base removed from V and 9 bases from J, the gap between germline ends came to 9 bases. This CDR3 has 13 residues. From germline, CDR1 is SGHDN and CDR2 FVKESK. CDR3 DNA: TGTGCCAGCAGCCAAGTACAGGGCTGGGAGCTGTTTTTT. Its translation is CASSQVQGWELFF.

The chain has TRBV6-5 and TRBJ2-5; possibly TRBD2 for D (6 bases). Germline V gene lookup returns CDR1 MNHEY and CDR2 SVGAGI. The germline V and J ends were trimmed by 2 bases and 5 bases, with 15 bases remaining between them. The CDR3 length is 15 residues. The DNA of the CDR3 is TGTGCCAGCAGTTACGTTAAGGCGGCGGGGGAGACCCAGTACTTC. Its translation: CASSYVKAAGETQYF.

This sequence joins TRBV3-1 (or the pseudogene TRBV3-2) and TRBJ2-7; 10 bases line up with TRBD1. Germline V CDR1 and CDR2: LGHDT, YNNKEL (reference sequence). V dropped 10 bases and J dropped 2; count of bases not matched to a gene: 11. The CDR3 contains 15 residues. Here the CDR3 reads CATRGQGFLTYEQYF. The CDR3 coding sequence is TGTGCCACCCGGGGACAGGGGTTTTTGACCTACGAGCAGTACTTC.

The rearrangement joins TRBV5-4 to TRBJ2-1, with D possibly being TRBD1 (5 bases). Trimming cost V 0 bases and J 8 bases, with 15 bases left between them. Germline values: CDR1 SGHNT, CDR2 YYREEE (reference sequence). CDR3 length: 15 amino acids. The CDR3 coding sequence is TGTGCCAGCAGCTTGGAGGCAGGGTCTAAGGATGAGCAGTTCTTC. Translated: CASSLEAGSKDEQFF. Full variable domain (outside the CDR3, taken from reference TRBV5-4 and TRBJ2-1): ETGVTQSPTHLIKTRGQQVTLRCSSQSGHNTVSWYQQALGQGPQFIFQYYREEENGRGNFPPRFSGLQFPNYSSELNVNALELDDSALYLCASSLEAGSKDEQFFGPGTRLTVL.

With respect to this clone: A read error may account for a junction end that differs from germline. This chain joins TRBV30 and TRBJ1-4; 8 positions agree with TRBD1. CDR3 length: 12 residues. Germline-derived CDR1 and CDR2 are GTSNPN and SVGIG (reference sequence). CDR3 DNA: TGTGCCTGCGACAGGGGAAATGAAAAATTGTTTTTT. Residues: CACDRGNEKLFF.

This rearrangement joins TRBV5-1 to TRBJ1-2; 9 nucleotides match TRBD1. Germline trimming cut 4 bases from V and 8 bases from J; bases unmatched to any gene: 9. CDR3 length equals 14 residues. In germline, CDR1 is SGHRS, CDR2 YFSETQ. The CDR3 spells CASSEQQGALGYTF. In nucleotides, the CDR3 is TGCGCCAGCAGCGAACAACAGGGGGCTCTCGGCTACACCTTC. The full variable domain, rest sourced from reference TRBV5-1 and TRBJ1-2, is KAGVTQTPRYLIKTRGQQVTLSCSPISGHRSVSWYQQTPGQGLQFLFEYFSETQRNKGNFPGRFSGRQFSNSRSEMNVSTLELGDSALYLCASSEQQGALGYTFGSGTRLTVV.

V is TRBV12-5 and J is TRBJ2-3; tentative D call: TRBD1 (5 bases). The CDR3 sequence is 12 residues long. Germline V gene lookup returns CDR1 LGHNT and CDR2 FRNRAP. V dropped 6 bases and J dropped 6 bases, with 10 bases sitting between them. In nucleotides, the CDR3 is TGTGCTAGTGGCAAGGCAGGGGATACGCAGTATTTT. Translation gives CASGKAGDTQYF.

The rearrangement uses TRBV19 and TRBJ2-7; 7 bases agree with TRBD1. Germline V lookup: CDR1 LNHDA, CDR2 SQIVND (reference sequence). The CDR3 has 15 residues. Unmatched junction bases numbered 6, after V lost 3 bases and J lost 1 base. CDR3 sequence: CASSMGTGVSYEQYF. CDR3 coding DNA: TGTGCCAGTAGTATGGGAACAGGGGTTTCCTACGAGCAGTACTTC.

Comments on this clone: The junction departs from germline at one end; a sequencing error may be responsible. The DNA for the CDR3 is TGTGCCAGCAGCCTAGGGGGAGGGTATCAGAATGAGCAGTTCTTC. The encoded protein is CASSLGGGYQNEQFF. The V call is TRBV13, the J call TRBJ2-1; D may be TRBD2 (7 bases). The V gene's germline CDR1 is PRHDT and CDR2 FYEKMQ (reference sequence). The CDR3 extends over 15 amino acids.

This CDR3 reads CASSRLGADTQYF. In DNA form, the CDR3 reads TGTGCCAGCAGCCGACTAGGCGCAGATACGCAGTATTTT. V usage is TRBV3-1 (or the pseudogene TRBV3-2) and J usage is TRBJ2-3, with D possibly being TRBD2 (6 bases). The CDR3 is made up of 13 amino acids. Trimming stripped 4 bases from V and 4 bases from J, with 9 bases between. Germline V gives CDR1 LGHDT, CDR2 YNNKEL (reference sequence).

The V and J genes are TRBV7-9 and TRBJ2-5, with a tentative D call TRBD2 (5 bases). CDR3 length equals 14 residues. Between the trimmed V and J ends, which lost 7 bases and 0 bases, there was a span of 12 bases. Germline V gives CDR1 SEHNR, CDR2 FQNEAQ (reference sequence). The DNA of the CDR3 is TGTGCCAGCAATTTAGTCGGGGACCAAGAGACCCAGTACTTC. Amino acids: CASNLVGDQETQYF.

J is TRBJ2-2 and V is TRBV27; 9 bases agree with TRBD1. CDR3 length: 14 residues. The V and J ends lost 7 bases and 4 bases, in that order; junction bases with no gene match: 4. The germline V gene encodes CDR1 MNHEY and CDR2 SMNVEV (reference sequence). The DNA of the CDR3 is TGTGCCAGCAAAGGACAGGGGAGCACCGGGGAGCTGTTTTTT. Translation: CASKGQGSTGELFF.

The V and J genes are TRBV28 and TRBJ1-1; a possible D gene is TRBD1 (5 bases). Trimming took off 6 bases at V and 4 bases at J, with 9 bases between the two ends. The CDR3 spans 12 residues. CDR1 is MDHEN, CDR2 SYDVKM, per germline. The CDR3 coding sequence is TGTGCCAGCAGGGACATAGTCACTGAAGCTTTCTTT. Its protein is CASRDIVTEAFF.

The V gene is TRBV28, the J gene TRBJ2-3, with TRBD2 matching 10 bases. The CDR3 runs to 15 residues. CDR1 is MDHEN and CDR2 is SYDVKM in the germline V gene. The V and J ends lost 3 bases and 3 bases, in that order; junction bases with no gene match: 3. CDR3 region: CASSFIAGGTDTQYF. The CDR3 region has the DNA TGTGCCAGCAGTTTTATAGCGGGAGGAACAGATACGCAGTATTTT.

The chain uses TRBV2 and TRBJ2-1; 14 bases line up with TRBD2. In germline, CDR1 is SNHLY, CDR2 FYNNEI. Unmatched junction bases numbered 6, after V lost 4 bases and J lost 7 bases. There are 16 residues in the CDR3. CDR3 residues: CASSGMGLAGENEQFF. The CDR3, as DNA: TGTGCCAGCAGTGGGATGGGACTAGCGGGAGAGAATGAGCAGTTCTTC.

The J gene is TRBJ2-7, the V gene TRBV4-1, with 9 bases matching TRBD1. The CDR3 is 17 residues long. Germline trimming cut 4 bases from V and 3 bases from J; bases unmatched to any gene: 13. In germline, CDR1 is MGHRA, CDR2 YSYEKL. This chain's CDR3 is CASSPVYEGQGSYEQYF. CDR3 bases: TGCGCCAGCAGCCCGGTATATGAGGGACAGGGAAGCTACGAGCAGTACTTC.